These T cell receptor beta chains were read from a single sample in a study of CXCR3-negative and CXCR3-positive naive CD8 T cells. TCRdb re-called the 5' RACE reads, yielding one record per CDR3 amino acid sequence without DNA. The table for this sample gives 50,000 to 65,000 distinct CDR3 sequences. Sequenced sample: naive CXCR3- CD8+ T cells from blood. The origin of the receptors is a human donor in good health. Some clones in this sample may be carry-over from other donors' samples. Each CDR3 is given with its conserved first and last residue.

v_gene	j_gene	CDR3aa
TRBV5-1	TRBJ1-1	CASSWTGAEAFF
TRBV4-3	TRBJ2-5	CASSQDWLSGTETQYF
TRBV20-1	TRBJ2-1	CSARDSGTSGDYYNEQFF
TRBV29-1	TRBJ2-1	CSVEETKLAWNEQFF
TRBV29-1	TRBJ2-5	CSVDGLAGTEETQYF
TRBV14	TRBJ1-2	CASSQDWSGPYGYTF
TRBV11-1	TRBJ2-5	CASSAPPGGTETQYF
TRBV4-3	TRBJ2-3	CASSQDGIGRDTQYF
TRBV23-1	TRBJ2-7	CASSQSQAGDSYEQYF
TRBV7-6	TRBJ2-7	CASSLNPPSRTGGGYEQYF
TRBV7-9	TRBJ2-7	CASSLAVFSGGAYGYEQYF